One and the same sample provided the 22 T cell receptor beta chains below, sequenced in a study of cytomegalovirus exposure and HLA in healthy donors (dated by TCRdb to 2016 to 2017). The protocol used for the library was the immunoSEQ multiplex PCR assay. The multiplex PCR relied on a mix of 60 forward primers for TCR Vbeta segments and 13 reverse primers for TCR Jbeta segments. TCRdb re-hosts the immuneACCESS table, in-frame sequences only. Its copies lack some clones; in the studies checked, an unresolved V gene accounts for under half of them, and the cause for the rest is not known. The sample data list around 150,000 clones, and around 84% of these were observed just once. In total, the top ten clones hold around 2.5% of the sample. The specimen sequenced was PBMCs. The receptor set was obtained from a man aged 45-65 years in good health and CMV-seronegative.

The V gene is TRBV11-2, the J gene TRBJ1-1; 7 bases fit TRBD1. The CDR3 spans 14 residues. V trimming: 5 bases; J trimming: 5 bases; junction bases outside the gene matches: 8. Germline CDR1 is SGHAT and CDR2 is FQNNGV. CDR3 coding DNA: TGTGCCAGCAGCCTTCGACAGGGCTGGACTGAAGCTTTCTTT. Protein: CASSLRQGWTEAFF.

The chain links TRBV5-1 to TRBJ2-5; TRBD2 agrees at 10 bases. The CDR3 length is 16 residues. Germline V gene data show CDR1 as SGHRS and CDR2 as YFSETQ. With 0 bases clipped from V and 5 bases from J, the junction kept 7 bases outside the gene matches. CDR3 DNA sequence: TGCGCCAGCAGCTTGGCATATAGCGGGGGGAAGGAGACCCAGTACTTC. This translates into CASSLAYSGGKETQYF.

The genes are TRBV7-8 and TRBJ1-1; the D is unclear. This CDR3 is 14 amino acids long. Germline V gives CDR1 SGHVS, CDR2 FQNEAQ. V gave up 5 bases and J gave up 0 bases, with 10 bases separating them. The CDR3 here is CASSLGVLNTEAFF. The CDR3 DNA sequence: TGTGCCAGCAGCCTCGGGGTATTGAACACTGAAGCTTTCTTT.

This clone was counted a few times. This chain joins TRBV29-1 and TRBJ1-2, with 7 bases identical to TRBD1. This CDR3 is built from 14 residues. Trimming removed 2 bases from V and 6 bases from J; junction bases left unmatched: 9. Germline CDR1 SQVTM, CDR2 ANQGSEA. The CDR3 reads CSVEMTGWVDGYTF. CDR3 DNA sequence: TGCAGCGTTGAAATGACAGGGTGGGTGGATGGCTACACCTTC.

In this sample, this clone turned up a few times. J is TRBJ1-1 and V is TRBV7-3; D is unclear. With 1 base removed from V and 1 base from J, the gap between germline ends came to 7 bases. This CDR3 has 14 amino acids. CDR1 is SGHTA, CDR2 FQGTGA, per germline. This chain's CDR3 is CASSLISGNTEAFF. The DNA of the CDR3 is TGTGCCAGCAGCTTAATATCAGGGAACACTGAAGCTTTCTTT.

This sequence joins TRBV9 and TRBJ1-1; D gene ambiguous. The CDR3 is 15 residues long. V was pared by 0 bases and J by 4 bases, with 13 bases between. Per germline, CDR1 SGDLS and CDR2 YYNGEE. CDR3 bases: TGTGCCAGCAGCGTAGCGGGGTGGGGTGTCACTGAAGCTTTCTTT. This translates into CASSVAGWGVTEAFF.

The genes are TRBV30 and TRBJ2-3; 11 nucleotides align to TRBD2. CDR1 and CDR2 from the germline V gene are GTSNPN and SVGIG (reference sequence). J lost 3 bases, V lost 4 bases, and 3 bases had no gene match. There are 14 residues in the CDR3. This CDR3 reads CAWNSGGGTDTQYF. DNA for the CDR3: TGTGCCTGGAATAGCGGGGGGGGTACAGATACGCAGTATTTT.

The chain is built from TRBV5-1 and TRBJ2-2, with TRBD2 matching over 16 bases. The CDR3 is 15 residues long. The germline CDR1 and CDR2 sequences are SGHRS and YFSETQ. The V segment lost 5 bases and the J segment 10 bases; nucleotides outside the gene matches: 5. The CDR3 protein is CASSFGTSGREELFF. In DNA, the CDR3 is TGCGCCAGCAGTTTCGGGACTAGCGGGAGGGAGGAGCTGTTTTTT. The whole variable domain, remainder taken from reference TRBV5-1 and TRBJ2-2, is KAGVTQTPRYLIKTRGQQVTLSCSPISGHRSVSWYQQTPGQGLQFLFEYFSETQRNKGNFPGRFSGRQFSNSRSEMNVSTLELGDSALYLCASSFGTSGREELFFGEGSRLTVL.

As concerns this clone: The junction and the germline gene differ at one end; a read error may be behind it. The chain recombines TRBV7-9 with TRBJ2-7; D call uncertain. Germline V gives CDR1 SEHNR, CDR2 FQNEAQ (reference sequence). The CDR3 spans 12 residues. The CDR3 bases are TGTTCCAGCAGCTTAGGGAAGGAGAAGCAGTACTTC. Encoded protein: CSSSLGKEKQYF.

This clone was picked up a small number of times. The chain's CDR3 is CASSLAIAGLAGYQETQYF. The DNA of the CDR3 is TGTGCCAGCAGCTTAGCGATTGCCGGGCTAGCGGGGTACCAAGAGACCCAGTACTTC. V is TRBV11-1 and J is TRBJ2-5, with 9 bases fitting TRBD2. Germline lookup yields CDR1 SGHAT and CDR2 FQDESV (reference sequence). The CDR3 has 19 amino acids. V was clipped by 0 bases and J by 0 bases; unmatched bases: 11.

The chain carries TRBV4-1 and TRBJ1-4; 7 bases align to TRBD1. The J segment lost 4 bases and the V segment lost 4 bases, leaving 6 bases of the junction unmatched. CDR1 MGHRA and CDR2 YSYEKL come from the germline V gene. The CDR3 length is 15 residues. The CDR3 DNA reads TGCGCCAGCAGCCGAGCAGGACAGGTTAATGAAAAACTGTTTTTT. Translating gives CASSRAGQVNEKLFF.

The chain has TRBV5-1 and TRBJ2-7; the D gene is possibly TRBD2 (6 bases). Germline-derived CDR1 and CDR2 are SGHRS and YFSETQ. The V gene lost 3 bases and the J gene lost 1 base, with 8 bases spanning the gap. The CDR3 is 13 residues long. For the CDR3, the DNA is TGCGCCAGCAGCTACGGGGGATCCTACGAGCAGTACTTC. This translates into CASSYGGSYEQYF.

V and J are TRBV7-9 and TRBJ1-2, with D unresolved. CDR1 is SEHNR and CDR2 is FQNEAQ in the germline V gene (reference sequence). This CDR3 is 11 amino acids long. Trimming cost V 5 bases and J 6 bases, with 7 bases left between them. CDR3 coding DNA: TGTGCCAGCAGCCAGTCCAATGGCTACACCTTC. Protein: CASSQSNGYTF.

The rearrangement joins TRBV5-1 to TRBJ1-5, with D perhaps matching TRBD1 (5 bases). The CDR3 extends over 15 amino acids. V lost 0 bases and J 0 bases, leaving 7 bases between the germline ends. The germline CDR1 and CDR2 sequences are SGHRS and YFSETQ. Written as DNA, the CDR3 is TGCGCCAGCAGCTTGGCAGGGATTAGCAATCAGCCCCAGCATTTT. As protein: CASSLAGISNQPQHF.

This chain connects TRBV25-1 to TRBJ2-5; perhaps TRBD1 as D (6 bases). Judging by the DNA end, TRBJ2-7 fits better; the J call may be wrong. This CDR3 comprises 11 residues. In germline, CDR1 is MGHDK, CDR2 SYGVNS. In nucleotides, the CDR3 is TGTGCCAGTACCAGGGGCTACGAGCAGTACTTC. Translation gives CASTRGYEQYF.

The rearrangement links TRBV9 to TRBJ1-1, with a possible D match to TRBD1 (5 bases). Trimming stripped 0 bases from V and 3 bases from J, with 12 bases between. The germline V gene encodes CDR1 SGDLS and CDR2 YYNGEE. The CDR3 contains 15 residues. The CDR3 spells CASSVEFRRDTEAFF. The CDR3, as DNA: TGTGCCAGCAGCGTAGAATTCCGCAGGGACACTGAAGCTTTCTTT.

The chain is built from TRBV15 and TRBJ2-7; 7 nucleotides line up with TRBD2. Germline V gene data show CDR1 as LNHNV and CDR2 as YYDKDF (reference sequence). The CDR3 totals 14 residues. J was trimmed by 2 bases and V by 2 bases; bases with no gene match: 3. CDR3 coding DNA: TGTGCCACCAGCAGACTAGCGGCTACCTACGAGCAGTACTTC. This translates into CATSRLAATYEQYF.

This chain connects TRBV5-4 to TRBJ2-1; 10 bases map to TRBD1. Germline loops: CDR1 SGHNT, CDR2 YYREEE (reference sequence). Losses at the gene ends were 4 bases for V and 6 bases for J; bases not matched to a gene: 7. The CDR3 is made up of 15 amino acids. The CDR3 DNA is TGTGCCAGCAGCATTGACAGGGGGCGCGTCAATGAGCAGTTCTTC. Amino acids: CASSIDRGRVNEQFF.

The chain carries TRBV5-1 and TRBJ1-6; 8 positions agree with TRBD1. The trim removed 4 bases at V and 7 bases at J, leaving 13 bases unmatched. This CDR3 contains 17 residues. Germline CDR1 and CDR2: SGHRS and YFSETQ. The CDR3 protein is CASSLTERTGPNSPLHF. The CDR3 DNA reads TGCGCCAGCAGCCTCACCGAAAGGACAGGGCCCAATTCACCCCTCCACTTT.

The V call is TRBV7-3, the J call TRBJ1-1; D unresolved. This CDR3 has 13 amino acids. Germline V gene data show CDR1 as SGHTA and CDR2 as FQGTGA. V lost 4 bases and J lost 1, with 7 bases in between. CDR3 residues: CASSSAENTEAFF. Here the CDR3 DNA reads TGTGCCAGCAGCTCGGCGGAGAACACTGAAGCTTTCTTT.

The rearrangement joins TRBV6-1 to TRBJ2-5, with 15 bases aligning to TRBD2. The CDR3 runs to 16 residues. With 4 bases clipped from V and 4 bases from J, the junction kept 4 bases outside the gene matches. CDR1 MNHNS and CDR2 SASEGT come from the germline V gene. The CDR3, as DNA: TGTGCCAGCAGTGGGACTAGCGGGGGGGCCTCAGAGACCCAGTACTTC. The encoded protein is CASSGTSGGASETQYF.

The V and J genes are TRBV5-1 and TRBJ2-7; a weak D match, TRBD1 (5 bases). In germline, CDR1 is SGHRS, CDR2 YFSETQ. The V end lost 0 bases, the J end lost 0 bases, and 13 bases lay between the germline ends. This CDR3 has 16 amino acids. CDR3 in DNA: TGCGCCAGCAGCTTGGCTGACAGTGGCCGCTCCTACGAGCAGTACTTC. Amino acid sequence: CASSLADSGRSYEQYF.